The 15 T cell receptor beta chains presented below share a single source sample, sequenced in a study of blood T cell repertoires in COVID-19. Only in-frame clones appear in the TCRdb table, and some are missing; sequencing was by immunoSEQ multiplex PCR. This table holds about 19,000 clones, 88% found once. Sequencing was carried out using peripheral blood. The receptor set was obtained from a human donor in a cohort sampled during active COVID-19.

The chain is built from TRBV15 and TRBJ2-4, with 10 bases lining up with TRBD2. The germline CDR1 and CDR2 sequences are LNHNV and YYDKDF (reference sequence). CDR3 length: 16 residues. Trimming removed 2 bases from V and 4 bases from J; junction bases left unmatched: 5. The DNA for the CDR3 is TGTGCCACCAGCAGAAGGACTAGCGGCGGTAAAAACATTCAGTACTTC. Translated: CATSRRTSGGKNIQYF.

The chain uses TRBV3-1 (or the pseudogene TRBV3-2) and TRBJ2-3; 9 bases are shared with TRBD2. Trimming removed 4 bases from V and 6 bases from J; junction bases left unmatched: 11. CDR1 and CDR2 from the germline V gene are LGHDT and YNNKEL (reference sequence). This CDR3 region has 16 residues. CDR3 region: CASSRSSGNKGDTQYF. For the CDR3, the DNA is TGTGCCAGCAGCCGGTCTAGCGGGAATAAAGGGGATACGCAGTATTTT.

The J gene is TRBJ2-1, the V gene TRBV19; maybe TRBD2 (5 bases). This CDR3 comprises 14 residues. Germline lookup yields CDR1 LNHDA and CDR2 SQIVND (reference sequence). V shed 4 bases and J shed 7 bases, with 14 bases lying between them. The DNA of the CDR3 is TGTGCCAGTAGTACATCTGGGAGTTGGAATGAGCAGTTCTTC. Translated: CASSTSGSWNEQFF.

The CDR3, as DNA: TGCGCCAGCAGCAATGGACAGGGGGATAGGAACGAGCAGTACTTC. Translation gives CASSNGQGDRNEQYF. V usage is TRBV5-1 and J usage is TRBJ2-7, with 10 bases aligning to TRBD1. Germline CDR1 and CDR2: SGHRS and YFSETQ. The CDR3 runs 15 residues. With V trimmed by 4 bases and J by 5 bases, 9 bases remained unmatched. The full variable domain, rest sourced from reference TRBV5-1 and TRBJ2-7, is KAGVTQTPRYLIKTRGQQVTLSCSPISGHRSVSWYQQTPGQGLQFLFEYFSETQRNKGNFPGRFSGRQFSNSRSEMNVSTLELGDSALYLCASSNGQGDRNEQYFGPGTRLTVT.

The chain links TRBV6-5 to TRBJ1-5, with D possibly TRBD1 on 6 matching bases. Germline values: CDR1 MNHEY, CDR2 SVGAGI. Trimming took 6 bases from V and 1 from J, leaving 13 bases between them. The CDR3 covers 15 residues. The CDR3 region has the DNA TGTGCCAGCAGATCACAGGGTAACAGCAATCAGCCCCAGCATTTT. Translated, it gives CASRSQGNSNQPQHF.

The chain is built from TRBV28 and TRBJ2-7; D is unclear. Trimming pared 6 bases from V and 2 bases from J, leaving 14 bases between. This CDR3 spans 14 amino acids. Germline CDR1 is MDHEN and CDR2 is SYDVKM. The CDR3 here is CASSTFRGTYEQYF. The CDR3 DNA sequence: TGTGCCAGCAGCACTTTCCGCGGCACCTACGAGCAGTACTTC.

In nucleotides, the CDR3 is TGTGCCAGCAGTTGGAGACTAGCGGGAGCAGATACGCAGTATTTT. This gives the protein CASSWRLAGADTQYF. The rearrangement links TRBV6-5 to TRBJ2-3; 12 nucleotides align to TRBD2. Trimming took 4 bases from V and 4 from J; bases not matched to a gene: 3. Per the germline V gene, CDR1 is MNHEY and CDR2 is SVGAGI. The length of the CDR3 is 15 residues.

CDR3 nucleotides: TGTGCCAGCACCCCCGGGACAGCCTACAGGGGGGTTTTCTTT. It is translated as CASTPGTAYRGVFF. This chain uses TRBV28 with TRBJ1-1, with TRBD1 matching 8 bases. Germline-derived CDR1 and CDR2 are MDHEN and SYDVKM. The CDR3 is 14 amino acids. V was clipped by 7 bases and J by 13 bases; unmatched bases: 17.

This chain joins TRBV12-3 or TRBV12-4 and TRBJ1-2; weak D call: TRBD1 (6 bases). The CDR3 has 13 amino acids. V was pared by 2 bases and J by 8 bases, with 12 bases between. The CDR3 nucleotides read TGTGCCAGCAGTTTAAGCAGGGGACGAGGCTACACCTTC. It yields the protein CASSLSRGRGYTF.

The J gene is TRBJ1-2, the V gene TRBV27; 9 bases line up with TRBD1. CDR1 is MNHEY and CDR2 is SMNVEV in the germline V gene (reference sequence). V was pared by 0 bases and J by 7 bases, with 6 bases of the junction left unmatched. The CDR3 extends over 15 amino acids. The DNA for the CDR3 is TGTGCCAGCAGTTTATCAGCCACAGGGGGCGGTGGCTACACCTTC. Encoded protein: CASSLSATGGGGYTF.

The genes are TRBV3-1 (or the pseudogene TRBV3-2) and TRBJ1-1; a possible D gene is TRBD1 (6 bases). Trimming removed 4 bases from V and 5 bases from J, with 17 bases in between. This CDR3 has 15 amino acids. Looked up from germline, CDR1 is LGHDT and CDR2 is YNNKEL (reference sequence). The CDR3 loop reads CASSPQGGIKTEAFF. DNA of the CDR3: TGTGCCAGCAGCCCACAAGGGGGAATTAAAACTGAAGCTTTCTTT.

This chain joins TRBV20-1 and TRBJ2-3; TRBD2 agrees at 11 bases. V was clipped by 3 bases and J by 5 bases; unmatched bases: 4. The CDR3 runs to 14 residues. Germline loops: CDR1 DFQATT, CDR2 SNEGSKA (reference sequence). CDR3 sequence: CSASDGTSGDTQYF. As DNA, the CDR3 is TGCAGTGCTAGTGATGGGACTAGCGGAGATACGCAGTATTTT.

V gene TRBV3-1 (or the pseudogene TRBV3-2) combines with J gene TRBJ1-2; 11 positions match TRBD1. This CDR3 region has 17 residues. With V trimmed by 3 bases and J by 6 bases, 12 bases remained unmatched. Germline values: CDR1 LGHDT, CDR2 YNNKEL (reference sequence). CDR3 nucleotide sequence: TGTGCCAGCAGCCACTATGGGACAGGGGGAAGCTTGAATGGCTACACCTTC. Residues: CASSHYGTGGSLNGYTF.

This rearrangement joins TRBV27 to TRBJ2-1; D not resolved. The V gene lost 4 bases and the J gene lost 0 bases, with 7 bases spanning the gap. Germline CDR1 and CDR2: MNHEY and SMNVEV (reference sequence). CDR3 length equals 14 residues. CDR3 DNA sequence: TGTGCCAGCAGTTCCGCTAGCTCCTACAATGAGCAGTTCTTC. It translates to CASSSASSYNEQFF.

This clone appeared a single time. This sequence joins TRBV18 and TRBJ2-7; perhaps TRBD1 as D (6 bases). The length of the CDR3 is 14 residues. The germline V gene encodes CDR1 KGHSH and CDR2 LQKENI. V shed 1 base and J shed 0 bases, with 7 bases lying between them. The CDR3 spells CASSPRQDSYEQYF. CDR3 sequence (DNA): TGTGCCAGCTCACCACGACAGGACTCCTACGAGCAGTACTTC. The variable domain in full, with the rest retrieved from reference TRBV18 and TRBJ2-7, is NAGVMQNPRHLVRRRGQEARLRCSPMKGHSHVYWYRQLPEEGLKFMVYLQKENIIDESGMPKERFSAEFPKEGPSILRIQQVVRGDSAAYFCASSPRQDSYEQYFGPGTRLTVT.